Listed below are T cell receptor beta chains from one sample, sequenced in a study of shared clonotypes between healthy human individuals. TCRdb keeps only in-frame clones here, not all; method: immunoSEQ multiplex PCR. The table has 2,500,000 or so clones, roughly nine tenths seen once. The sequenced material came from naive CD4+ T cells sorted from blood. The receptors come from a man younger than 35 in good health. Each CDR3 is given with its conserved first and last residue. The D gene is left open where the match is weak. The size field is filled for only some rows; it gives once, few, many or a size class.

v_gene	j_gene	d_gene	abundance	CDR3nt	CDR3aa
TRBV6-1	TRBJ2-3	-	-	TGTGCCAGCAGTGAATGGGGAGATACGCAGTATTTT	CASSEWGDTQYF
TRBV30	TRBJ1-4	TRBD1	-	TGTGCCTGGGATACAGGGGCGGGGGATGAAAAACTGTTTTTT	CAWDTGAGDEKLFF
TRBV7-3	TRBJ1-5	-	-	TGTGCCAGCAGAGAGGATCGTAGTCAGCCCCAGCATTTT	CASREDRSQPQHF
TRBV4-1	TRBJ2-3	TRBD1	-	TGCGCCAGCAGCAAAACAGGGGTTAGCACAGATACGCAGTATTTT	CASSKTGVSTDTQYF
TRBV5-5	TRBJ1-1	-	once	TGTGCCAGCAGCTTGGGGCGGGCGTCGAACACTGAAGCTTTCTTT	CASSLGRASNTEAFF
TRBV10-3	TRBJ2-3	-	-	TGTGCCATCAGTGGGTGGGGTAGGGACACCCGGGCCGATACGCAGTATTTT	CAISGWGRDTRADTQYF
TRBV7-2	TRBJ2-7	-	-	TGTGCCAGCAGCTTAGCGGGCAGGGGATTCTACGAGCAGTACTTC	CASSLAGRGFYEQYF
TRBV14	TRBJ1-2	-	once	TGTGCCAGCAGCCAAGATAATCCCGGAGGCTATGGCTACACCTTC	CASSQDNPGGYGYTF
TRBV4-3	TRBJ2-7	-	-	TGCGCCAGCAGCCAAGTGCTTGAGGAGGGATACGAGCAGTACTTC	CASSQVLEEGYEQYF
TRBV6-5	TRBJ1-2	-	-	TGTGCCAGCAGCCGGGACCGATGGAACTATGGCTACACCTTC	CASSRDRWNYGYTF
TRBV6-1	TRBJ2-2	-	-	TGTGCCAGCAGTGGAACAGGGTACACCGGGGAGCTGTTTTTT	CASSGTGYTGELFF
TRBV10-3	TRBJ2-3	TRBD2	-	TGTGCCATCAGTCGGACTAGCGGGGGGAGCACAGATACGCAGTATTTT	CAISRTSGGSTDTQYF
TRBV5-1	TRBJ1-1	-	-	TGCGCCAGCAGCTTGACGACCCTGAACACTGAAGCTTTCTTT	CASSLTTLNTEAFF
TRBV30	TRBJ2-2	TRBD1	-	TGTGCCTGGACTAGGGACAGGGGGCTCCCGAACACCGGGGAGCTGTTTTTT	CAWTRDRGLPNTGELFF
TRBV5-8	TRBJ1-6	TRBD1	-	TGTGCCAGCAGCTTGGTGTTCGGAACAGGGGACCCAAATTCACCCCTCCACTTT	CASSLVFGTGDPNSPLHF
TRBV27	TRBJ2-2	-	-	TGTGCCAGCAGTTTATGGGGAATTGGCACCGGGGAGCTGTTTTTT	CASSLWGIGTGELFF
TRBV5-1	TRBJ2-1	-	-	TGCGCCAGCAGCTTGGTGGCGGGGAGGACCTACAATGAGCAGTTCTTC	CASSLVAGRTYNEQFF
TRBV6-1	TRBJ1-1	-	-	TGTGCCAGCAGTGAAGCAGGAGGTGGGGTGAACACTGAAGCTTTCTTT	CASSEAGGGVNTEAFF
TRBV7-2	TRBJ1-1	-	few	TGTGCCAGCAGCTTTCCGTGGCTCACTGAAGCTTTCTTT	CASSFPWLTEAFF
TRBV27	TRBJ2-1	-	-	TGTGCCAGCAGACTCGTTGGAGGTCATAATGAGCAGTTCTTC	CASRLVGGHNEQFF
TRBV7-9	TRBJ2-7	-	-	TGTGCCAGCAGCTTGGGCCAGGGGGGAGAGCAGTACTTC	CASSLGQGGEQYF
TRBV6-1	TRBJ2-6	TRBD2	-	TGTGCCAGCAGAGACGGGGGGGCTGGGGCCAACGTCCTGACTTTC	CASRDGGAGANVLTF